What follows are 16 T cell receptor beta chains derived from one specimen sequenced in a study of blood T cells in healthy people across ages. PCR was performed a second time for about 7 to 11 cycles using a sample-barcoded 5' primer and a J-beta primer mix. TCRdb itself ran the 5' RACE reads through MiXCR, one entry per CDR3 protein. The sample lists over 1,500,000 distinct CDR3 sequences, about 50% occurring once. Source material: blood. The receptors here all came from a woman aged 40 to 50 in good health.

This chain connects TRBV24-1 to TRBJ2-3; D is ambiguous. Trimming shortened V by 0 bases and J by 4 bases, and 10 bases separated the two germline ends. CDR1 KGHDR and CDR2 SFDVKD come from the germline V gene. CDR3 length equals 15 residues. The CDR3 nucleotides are TGTGCCACCAGTGATTTGGAAACCTATTCAGATACGCAGTATTTT. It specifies CATSDLETYSDTQYF.

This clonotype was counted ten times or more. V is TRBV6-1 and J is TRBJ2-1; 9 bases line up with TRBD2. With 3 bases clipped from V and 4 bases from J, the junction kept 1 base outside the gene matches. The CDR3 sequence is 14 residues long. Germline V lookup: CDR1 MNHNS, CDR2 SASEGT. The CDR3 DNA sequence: TGTGCCAGCAGTGATAGCGGGGGTTACAATGAGCAGTTCTTC. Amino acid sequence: CASSDSGGYNEQFF.

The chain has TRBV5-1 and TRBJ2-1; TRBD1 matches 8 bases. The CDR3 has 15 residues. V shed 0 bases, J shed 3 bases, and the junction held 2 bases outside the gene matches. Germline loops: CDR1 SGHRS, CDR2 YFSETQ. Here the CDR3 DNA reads TGCGCCAGCAGCTTGGGACAGGGGTTCTACAATGAGCAGTTCTTC. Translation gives CASSLGQGFYNEQFF.

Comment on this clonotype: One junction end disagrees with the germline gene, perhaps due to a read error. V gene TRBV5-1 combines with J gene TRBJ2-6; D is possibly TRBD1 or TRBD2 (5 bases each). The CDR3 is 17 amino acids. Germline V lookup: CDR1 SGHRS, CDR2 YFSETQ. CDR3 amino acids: CASSLDPGPSGADVLTF. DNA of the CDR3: TGCGCCAGCAGCTTAGATCCGGGACCCTCTGGGGCCGACGTCCTGACTTTC.

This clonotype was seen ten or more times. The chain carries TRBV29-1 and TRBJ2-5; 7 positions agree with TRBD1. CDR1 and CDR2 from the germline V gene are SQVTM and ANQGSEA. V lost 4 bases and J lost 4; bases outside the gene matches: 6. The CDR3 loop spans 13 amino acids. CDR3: CSVALTGLETQYF. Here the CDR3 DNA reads TGCAGCGTTGCCTTGACAGGGCTAGAGACCCAGTACTTC.

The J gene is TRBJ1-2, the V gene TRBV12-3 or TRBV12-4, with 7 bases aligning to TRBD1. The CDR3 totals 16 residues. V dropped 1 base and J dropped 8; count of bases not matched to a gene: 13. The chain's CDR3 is CASSLVGGTVNRGYTF. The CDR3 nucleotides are TGTGCCAGCAGTTTAGTCGGGGGGACAGTGAATCGCGGCTACACCTTC.

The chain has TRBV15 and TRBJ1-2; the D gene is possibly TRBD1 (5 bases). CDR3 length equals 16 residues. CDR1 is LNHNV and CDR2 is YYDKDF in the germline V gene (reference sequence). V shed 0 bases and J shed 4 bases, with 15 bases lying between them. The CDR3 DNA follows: TGTGCCACCAGCAGAGATCTGGGGGTGGGCAGCTATGGCTACACCTTC. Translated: CATSRDLGVGSYGYTF.

The CDR3 coding sequence is TGTGCCAGCAGCTTAGCTATCTCGCGGGAGACCCAGTACTTC. Translation: CASSLAISRETQYF. The chain is built from TRBV7-9 and TRBJ2-7; D remains ambiguous. With the DNA end fitting TRBJ2-5 better, the J assignment may be wrong. Germline values: CDR1 SEHNR, CDR2 FQNEAQ (reference sequence). The CDR3 totals 14 residues.

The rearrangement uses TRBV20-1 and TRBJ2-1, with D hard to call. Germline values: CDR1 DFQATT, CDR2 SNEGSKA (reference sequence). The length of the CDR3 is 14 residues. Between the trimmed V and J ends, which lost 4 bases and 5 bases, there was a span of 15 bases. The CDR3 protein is CSATLSANHNEQFF. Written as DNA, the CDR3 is TGCAGTGCTACACTTTCCGCGAACCACAATGAGCAGTTCTTC.

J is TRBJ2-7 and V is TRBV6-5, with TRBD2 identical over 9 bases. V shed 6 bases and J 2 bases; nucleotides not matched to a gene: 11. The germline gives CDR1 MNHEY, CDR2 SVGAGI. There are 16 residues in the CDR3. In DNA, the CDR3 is TGTGCCAGCAGGGGTAGCGGGGGATATACACCCTACGAGCAGTACTTC. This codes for CASRGSGGYTPYEQYF.

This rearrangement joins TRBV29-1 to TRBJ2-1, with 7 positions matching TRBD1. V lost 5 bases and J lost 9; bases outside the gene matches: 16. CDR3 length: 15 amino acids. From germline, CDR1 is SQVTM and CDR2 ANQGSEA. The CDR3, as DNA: TGCAGCGTTCTATTATCATCAGGGGGTATGGTTGAGCAGTTCTTC. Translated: CSVLLSSGGMVEQFF.

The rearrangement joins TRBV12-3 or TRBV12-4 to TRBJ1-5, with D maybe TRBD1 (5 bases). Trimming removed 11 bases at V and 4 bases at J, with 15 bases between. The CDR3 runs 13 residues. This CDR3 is CAAARGMNQPQHF. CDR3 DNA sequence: TGTGCCGCAGCGCGGGGGATGAATCAGCCCCAGCATTTT.

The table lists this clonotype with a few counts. The CDR3 loop is CASSSPRVLGLFGDTQYF. Written as DNA, the CDR3 is TGTGCCAGCAGCTCACCCAGGGTCCTAGGCCTATTTGGAGATACGCAGTATTTT. The chain joins TRBV7-9 to TRBJ2-3, with a tentative D call TRBD1 (5 bases). The CDR3 loop spans 18 amino acids. V lost 4 bases and J 5 bases, leaving 25 bases between the germline ends. Germline CDR1 is SEHNR and CDR2 is FQNEAQ (reference sequence).

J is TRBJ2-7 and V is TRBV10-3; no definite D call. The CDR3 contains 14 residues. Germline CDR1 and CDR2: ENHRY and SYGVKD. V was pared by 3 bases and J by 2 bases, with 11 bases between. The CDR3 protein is CAISEGQATYEQYF. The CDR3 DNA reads TGTGCCATCAGTGAAGGGCAGGCTACCTACGAGCAGTACTTC.

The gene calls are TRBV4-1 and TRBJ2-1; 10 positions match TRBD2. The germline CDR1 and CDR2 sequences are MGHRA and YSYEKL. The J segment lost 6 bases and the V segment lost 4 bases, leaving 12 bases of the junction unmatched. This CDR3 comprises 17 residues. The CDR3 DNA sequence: TGCGCCAGCAGCCCATTTTCTCCAGCGGGGGGGATCAATGAGCAGTTCTTC. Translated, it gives CASSPFSPAGGINEQFF.

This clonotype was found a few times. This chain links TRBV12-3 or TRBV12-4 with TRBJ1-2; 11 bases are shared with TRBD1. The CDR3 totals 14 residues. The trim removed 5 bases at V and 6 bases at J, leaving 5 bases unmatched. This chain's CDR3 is CASSRDRGNNGYTF. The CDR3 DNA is TGTGCCAGCAGTAGGGACAGGGGGAACAATGGCTACACCTTC.